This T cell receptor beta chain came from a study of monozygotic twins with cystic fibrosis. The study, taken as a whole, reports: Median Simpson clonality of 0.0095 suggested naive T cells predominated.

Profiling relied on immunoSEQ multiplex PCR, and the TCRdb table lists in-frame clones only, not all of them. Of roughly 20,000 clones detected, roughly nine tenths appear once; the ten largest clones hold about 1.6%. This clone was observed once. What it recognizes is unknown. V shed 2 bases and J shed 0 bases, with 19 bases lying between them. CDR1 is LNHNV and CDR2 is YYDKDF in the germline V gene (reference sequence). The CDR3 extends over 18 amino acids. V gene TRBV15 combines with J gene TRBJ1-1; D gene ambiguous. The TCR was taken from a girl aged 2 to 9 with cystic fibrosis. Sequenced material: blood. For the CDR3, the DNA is TGTGCCACCAGCAGAAACCTGGGCAGGAATGCCCTGAACACTGAAGCTTTCTTT. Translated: CATSRNLGRNALNTEAFF.